These 31 T cell receptor beta chains were sequenced from one sample in a study of control samples from healthy donors and cancer patients. Generated by immunoSEQ multiplex PCR, the TCRdb table keeps only in-frame clones and is missing some. Counted here are about 150,000 clones, just under 95% occurring once; the ten biggest clones make up roughly 8.4%. Sequences were obtained from blood. Source of these receptors: a woman aged 40 to 55 in good health.

The chain couples TRBV7-9 to TRBJ2-6; no clear D gene. There are 14 residues in the CDR3. V lost 8 bases, J lost 2 bases, and 10 bases lay in between. Germline lookup yields CDR1 SEHNR and CDR2 FQNEAQ (reference sequence). In DNA form, the CDR3 reads TGTGCCAGCCGGAAGAGTCCTGGGGCCAACGTCCTGACTTTC. Translated, it gives CASRKSPGANVLTF.

The chain combines TRBV7-9 with TRBJ1-2; the D is unclear. This CDR3 has 14 amino acids. CDR1 SEHNR and CDR2 FQNEAQ come from the germline V gene (reference sequence). Trimming stripped 5 bases from V and 0 bases from J, with 10 bases between. CDR3 sequence reads: CASSPRATNYGYTF. The CDR3 region has the DNA TGTGCCAGCAGCCCCCGGGCTACTAACTATGGCTACACCTTC. The whole variable domain, filled in from reference TRBV7-9 and TRBJ1-2, reads DTGVSQNPRHKITKRGQNVTFRCDPISEHNRLYWYRQTLGQGPEFLTYFQNEAQLEKSRLLSDRFSAERPKGSFSTLEIQRTEQGDSAMYLCASSPRATNYGYTFGSGTRLTVV.

The V and J genes are TRBV19 and TRBJ1-2; TRBD1 aligns across 7 bases. Germline CDR1 is LNHDA and CDR2 is SQIVND (reference sequence). This CDR3 has 14 residues. Trimming at V came to 0 bases and at J to 4 bases, leaving 2 bases not matched to a gene. Here the CDR3 reads CASSIDWTGYGYTF. The CDR3 bases are TGTGCCAGTAGTATAGACTGGACAGGCTATGGCTACACCTTC.

This clone was seen just once. This CDR3 is CSVETPGLSGLLEQFF. CDR3 coding DNA: TGCAGCGTTGAGACTCCGGGACTTTCGGGCTTATTGGAGCAGTTCTTC. This chain uses TRBV29-1 with TRBJ2-1; maybe TRBD2 (6 bases). The CDR3 has 16 residues. V lost 3 bases and J 10 bases, leaving 25 bases between the germline ends. Germline V lookup: CDR1 SQVTM, CDR2 ANQGSEA.

The chain employs TRBV5-1 and TRBJ1-1; 7 bases are a match to TRBD1. The length of the CDR3 is 17 residues. The V gene end was trimmed by 0 bases and the J gene end by 4 bases; junction bases not matched to a gene: 12. Germline lookup yields CDR1 SGHRS and CDR2 YFSETQ. The CDR3 is CASSLVGAGGGGTEAFF. The CDR3 DNA reads TGCGCCAGCAGCTTGGTGGGGGCAGGGGGAGGTGGCACTGAAGCTTTCTTT.

The chain joins TRBV2 to TRBJ2-2; tentative D call: TRBD1 (6 bases). Germline loops: CDR1 SNHLY, CDR2 FYNNEI. V lost 4 bases, J lost 0 bases, and 9 bases lay in between. There are 15 residues in the CDR3. Here the CDR3 reads CASSAGTPNTGELFF. CDR3 sequence (DNA): TGTGCCAGCAGTGCCGGGACACCGAACACCGGGGAGCTGTTTTTT.

The chain employs TRBV4-3 and TRBJ1-4; no reliable D call. This CDR3 comprises 15 residues. Germline V gives CDR1 LGHNA, CDR2 YSLEER. The ends were cut back, 1 base at V and 7 bases at J, with 13 bases in the middle. CDR3 residues: CASSQGWEWGEKLFF. The CDR3 DNA sequence: TGCGCCAGCAGCCAAGGGTGGGAGTGGGGTGAAAAACTGTTTTTT.

The chain employs TRBV30 and TRBJ1-6, with a tentative D call TRBD1 (5 bases). Trimming took 0 bases from V and 7 from J, leaving 16 bases between them. The length of the CDR3 is 16 residues. Germline CDR1 reads GTSNPN; CDR2 reads SVGIG (reference sequence). Here the CDR3 DNA reads TGTGCCTGGAGTGTAAGGGGATATCTCCAGAATTCACCCCTCCACTTT. Residues: CAWSVRGYLQNSPLHF.

This chain joins TRBV13 and TRBJ2-5; the match to TRBD1 covers 7 bases. Trimming cost V 8 bases and J 4 bases; bases outside gene matches: 16. The CDR3 totals 16 residues. From germline, CDR1 is PRHDT and CDR2 FYEKMQ (reference sequence). CDR3 nucleotide sequence: TGTGCCAGCCTCGACGGGACAGCACCCAACAGAGAGACCCAGTACTTC. Translating it yields CASLDGTAPNRETQYF.

The chain employs TRBV4-1 and TRBJ2-6; D call uncertain. The CDR3 has 17 amino acids. V was pared by 1 base and J by 0 bases, with 10 bases between. The germline CDR1 and CDR2 sequences are MGHRA and YSYEKL. The CDR3 reads CASSQGRMSSGANVLTF. CDR3 nucleotide sequence: TGCGCCAGCAGCCAAGGACGGATGAGCTCTGGGGCCAACGTCCTGACTTTC.

The chain couples TRBV3-1 (or the pseudogene TRBV3-2) to TRBJ2-7; no definite D call. CDR1 and CDR2 (germline): LGHDT, YNNKEL (reference sequence). V gave up 4 bases and J gave up 2 bases, with 12 bases separating them. The CDR3 length is 14 residues. In nucleotides, the CDR3 is TGTGCCAGCAGCCGCGGAATTGAGGCCTACGAGCAGTACTTC. It specifies CASSRGIEAYEQYF.

The chain recombines TRBV4-1 with TRBJ1-2; D perhaps matches TRBD1 (6 bases). CDR3 length: 16 residues. V was cut by 1 base and J by 6 bases, with 18 bases left in between. Germline V gene data show CDR1 as MGHRA and CDR2 as YSYEKL. The CDR3 sequence is CASSQVTNSGVHGYTF. The DNA for the CDR3 is TGCGCCAGCAGCCAAGTCACCAATTCAGGGGTTCATGGCTACACCTTC.

The chain recombines TRBV19 with TRBJ1-2, with D possibly TRBD1 on 5 matching bases. Germline CDR1 LNHDA, CDR2 SQIVND (reference sequence). V shed 4 bases and J shed 5 bases, with 17 bases lying between them. The CDR3 extends over 15 amino acids. The chain's CDR3 is CASSTSHRTTYGYTF. The DNA of the CDR3 is TGTGCCAGTAGTACGTCCCATCGGACAACTTATGGCTACACCTTC.

DNA for the CDR3: TGTGCCAGCAGCGTTCAGACCCATAATTCACCCCTCCACTTT. Its protein product is CASSVQTHNSPLHF. The chain carries TRBV9 and TRBJ1-6, with D unresolved. Germline values: CDR1 SGDLS, CDR2 YYNGEE. V lost 2 bases to trimming and J lost 5 bases, with 8 bases between them. CDR3 length: 14 amino acids.

The J gene is TRBJ1-1, the V gene TRBV18; D perhaps matches TRBD1 (5 bases). Germline CDR1 reads KGHSH; CDR2 reads LQKENI. V dropped 3 bases and J dropped 6 bases, with 11 bases sitting between them. This CDR3 is 13 amino acids long. CDR3 region: CASSPASGAEAFF. The CDR3, as DNA: TGTGCCAGCTCACCCGCTTCGGGGGCTGAAGCTTTCTTT.

CDR3 in amino acids: CASSLPGSQGVEAFF. In nucleotides, the CDR3 is TGTGCCAGCAGCTTGCCCGGGTCGCAGGGGGTCGAAGCTTTCTTT. The chain combines TRBV5-4 with TRBJ1-1, with 7 bases fitting TRBD1. This CDR3 region has 15 residues. Germline V gene lookup returns CDR1 SGHNT and CDR2 YYREEE (reference sequence). Trimming removed 1 base from V and 8 bases from J; junction bases left unmatched: 11.

J is TRBJ1-4 and V is TRBV27, with no clear D. V shed 3 bases and J shed 10 bases, with 24 bases lying between them. This CDR3 is built from 17 residues. Per germline, CDR1 MNHEY and CDR2 SMNVEV (reference sequence). CDR3 in amino acids: CASSFKFRRGEDGKLFF. The CDR3 DNA reads as TGTGCCAGCAGTTTTAAATTCCGGCGCGGGGAGGATGGAAAACTGTTTTTT.

This chain links TRBV11-2 with TRBJ1-1, with a weak D call TRBD1 (6 bases). V lost 2 bases and J 2 bases, leaving 12 bases between the germline ends. The CDR3 has 15 residues. Germline V CDR1 and CDR2: SGHAT, FQNNGV. CDR3 region: CASSLHGGPNTEAFF. The CDR3 DNA is TGTGCCAGCAGCTTACACGGGGGGCCTAACACTGAAGCTTTCTTT.

The CDR3 loop is CASSLAGNGYTF. CDR3 DNA sequence: TGTGCCAGCAGCTTAGCAGGGAATGGCTACACCTTC. The V gene is TRBV7-9, the J gene TRBJ1-2; D unclear. Germline V gene lookup returns CDR1 SEHNR and CDR2 FQNEAQ (reference sequence). V was trimmed by 0 bases and J by 6 bases, leaving 5 bases between them. The CDR3 runs 12 residues.

The chain combines TRBV29-1 with TRBJ1-4; D is perhaps TRBD1 (5 bases). There are 10 residues in the CDR3. Germline V CDR1 and CDR2: SQVTM, ANQGSEA. Trimming removed 2 bases at V and 15 bases at J, with 10 bases between. CDR3: CSVESGGVFF. In DNA form, the CDR3 reads TGCAGCGTTGAATCCGGGGGGGTGTTTTTT.

V and J are TRBV19 and TRBJ2-7; D might be TRBD1 or TRBD2, each matching 5 bases. V gave up 1 base and J gave up 6 bases, with 10 bases separating them. Germline V gene data show CDR1 as LNHDA and CDR2 as SQIVND (reference sequence). The CDR3 is made up of 13 amino acids. CDR3 protein: CASSIGGSGEQYF. The CDR3, as DNA: TGTGCCAGTAGTATAGGGGGGTCTGGCGAGCAGTACTTC.

Points on this clone: The junction shows a germline mismatch at one end, possibly a read error. This rearrangement joins TRBV4-3 to TRBJ2-7; the match to TRBD2 covers 13 bases. CDR1 is LGHNA and CDR2 is YSLEER in the germline V gene. The CDR3 is made up of 14 amino acids. As DNA, the CDR3 is TGCGCCAGCAGCCAGGGACTAGCGGGATCTTCTGCCGACTTC. Its translation is CASSQGLAGSSADF.

The gene calls are TRBV27 and TRBJ2-5; 8 bases agree with TRBD2. The trim removed 5 bases at V and 4 bases at J, leaving 9 bases unmatched. There are 15 residues in the CDR3. Per the germline V gene, CDR1 is MNHEY and CDR2 is SMNVEV (reference sequence). CDR3 DNA sequence: TGTGCCAGCAGTCCCCCGGGACTAGGTCGAGAGACCCAGTACTTC. Encoded protein: CASSPPGLGRETQYF.

The genes are TRBV20-1 and TRBJ1-1; no reliable D call. Trimming left V 0 bases short and J 8 bases short, with 7 bases between. This CDR3 has 11 amino acids. Germline values: CDR1 DFQATT, CDR2 SNEGSKA (reference sequence). CDR3 in DNA: TGCAGTGCTAGAGATTATGTAGAAGCTTTCTTT. Translation gives CSARDYVEAFF.

The V and J genes are TRBV29-1 and TRBJ2-1; the match to TRBD1 covers 8 bases. CDR1 is SQVTM, CDR2 ANQGSEA, per germline. This CDR3 comprises 16 residues. J gave up 6 bases and V 2 bases, and 12 bases lay outside the gene matches. The CDR3 sequence: CSVERRWTGRSNEQFF. DNA of the CDR3: TGCAGCGTTGAACGGAGATGGACAGGGAGAAGCAATGAGCAGTTCTTC.

The chain combines TRBV25-1 with TRBJ1-5, with TRBD1 matching over 8 bases. Losses at the gene ends were 9 bases for V and 2 bases for J; bases not matched to a gene: 3. The CDR3 contains 13 residues. Germline CDR1 reads MGHDK; CDR2 reads SYGVNS. DNA of the CDR3: TGTGCCAGTTCGGGACAGGGCAATCAGCCCCAGCATTTT. Translated, it gives CASSGQGNQPQHF.

This chain connects TRBV5-6 to TRBJ1-2; TRBD1 agrees at 8 bases. The CDR3 contains 13 residues. Germline CDR1 reads SGHDT; CDR2 reads YYEEEE. V gave up 5 bases and J gave up 8 bases; unmatched junction bases: 8. This chain's CDR3 is CASREDRVNGYTF. CDR3 in DNA: TGTGCCAGCAGGGAGGACAGGGTAAACGGCTACACCTTC.

V and J are TRBV4-3 and TRBJ2-1, with a weak D call TRBD1 (5 bases). This CDR3 spans 16 amino acids. Germline V gene sequence: CDR1 LGHNA, CDR2 YSLEER. Between the trimmed V and J ends, which lost 1 base and 4 bases, there was a span of 14 bases. The CDR3 DNA sequence: TGCGCCAGCAGCCAAGTTCCAGGGTATTCGTACAATGAGCAGTTCTTC. It yields the protein CASSQVPGYSYNEQFF.

The chain is built from TRBV6-2 or TRBV6-3 and TRBJ1-5; 10 bases are a match to TRBD1. The CDR3 runs 15 residues. The junction had 3 bases not matched to a gene; V was cut back by 6 bases and J by 1 base. Germline V gene lookup returns CDR1 MNHEY and CDR2 SVGEGT. This CDR3 is CASSRTGGSNQPQHF. CDR3 nucleotides: TGTGCCAGCAGCCGGACAGGGGGAAGCAATCAGCCCCAGCATTTT.

This clone was seen a single time. The V and J genes are TRBV7-9 and TRBJ2-1, with D perhaps matching TRBD1 or TRBD2 (5 bases each). Germline V lookup: CDR1 SEHNR, CDR2 FQNEAQ (reference sequence). Trimming removed 4 bases at V and 5 bases at J, with 9 bases between. This CDR3 comprises 13 residues. The CDR3, as DNA: TGTGCCAGCAGCTGGGACGCCGACAATGAGCAGTTCTTC. It is translated as CASSWDADNEQFF.

This clone was picked up a small number of times. The chain recombines TRBV7-2 with TRBJ1-5, with D unclear. The ends were cut back, 2 bases at V and 5 bases at J, with 13 bases in the middle. CDR3 size: 15 residues. The germline V gene encodes CDR1 SGHTA and CDR2 FQGNSA. In DNA form, the CDR3 reads TGTGCCAGCAGCTTACAGTCTTTCGGTCATCAGCCCCAGCATTTT. Its protein product is CASSLQSFGHQPQHF.